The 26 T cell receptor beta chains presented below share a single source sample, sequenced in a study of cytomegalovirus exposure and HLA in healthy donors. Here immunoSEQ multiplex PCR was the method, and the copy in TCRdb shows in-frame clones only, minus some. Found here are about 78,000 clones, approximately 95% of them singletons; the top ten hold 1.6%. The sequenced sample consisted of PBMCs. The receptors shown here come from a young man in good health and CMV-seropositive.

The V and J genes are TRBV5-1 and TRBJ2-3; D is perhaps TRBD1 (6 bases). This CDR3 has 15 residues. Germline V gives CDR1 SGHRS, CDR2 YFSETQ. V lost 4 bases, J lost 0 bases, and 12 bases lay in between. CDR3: CASSAGQSSTDTQYF. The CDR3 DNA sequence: TGCGCCAGCAGCGCTGGACAGTCCAGCACAGATACGCAGTATTTT. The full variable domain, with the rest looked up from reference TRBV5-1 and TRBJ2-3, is KAGVTQTPRYLIKTRGQQVTLSCSPISGHRSVSWYQQTPGQGLQFLFEYFSETQRNKGNFPGRFSGRQFSNSRSEMNVSTLELGDSALYLCASSAGQSSTDTQYFGPGTRLTVL.

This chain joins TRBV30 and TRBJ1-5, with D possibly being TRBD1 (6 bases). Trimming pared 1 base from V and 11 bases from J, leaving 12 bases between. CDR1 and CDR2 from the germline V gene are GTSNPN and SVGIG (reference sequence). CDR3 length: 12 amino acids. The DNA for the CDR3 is TGTGCCTGGAGTGAACAGGGAAGGGCCCAGCATTTT. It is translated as CAWSEQGRAQHF.

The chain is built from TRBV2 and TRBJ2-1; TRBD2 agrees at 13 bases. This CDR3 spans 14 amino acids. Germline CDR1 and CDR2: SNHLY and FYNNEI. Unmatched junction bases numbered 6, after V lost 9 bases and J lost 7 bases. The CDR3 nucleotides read TGTGCCAGTCCACTAGCGGGAGGGAGTAATGAGCAGTTCTTC. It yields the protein CASPLAGGSNEQFF.

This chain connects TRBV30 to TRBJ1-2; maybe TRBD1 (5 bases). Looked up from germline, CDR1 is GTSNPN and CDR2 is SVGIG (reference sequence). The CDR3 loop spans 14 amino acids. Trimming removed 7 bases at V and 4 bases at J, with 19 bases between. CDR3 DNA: TGTGCCTCCGTTCGGGCAGGGATTAGCTATGGCTACACCTTC. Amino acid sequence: CASVRAGISYGYTF.

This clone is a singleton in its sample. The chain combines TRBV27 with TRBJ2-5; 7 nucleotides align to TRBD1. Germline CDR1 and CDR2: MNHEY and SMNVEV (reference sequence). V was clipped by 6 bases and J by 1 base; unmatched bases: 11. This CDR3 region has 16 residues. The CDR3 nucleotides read TGTGCCAGCAGCCCCCTTGTTGGGGACAGCCAAGAGACCCAGTACTTC. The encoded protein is CASSPLVGDSQETQYF.

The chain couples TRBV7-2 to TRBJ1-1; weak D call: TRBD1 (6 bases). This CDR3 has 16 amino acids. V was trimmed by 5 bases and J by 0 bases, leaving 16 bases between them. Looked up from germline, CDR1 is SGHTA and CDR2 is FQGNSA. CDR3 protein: CASSPRTDRLNTEAFF. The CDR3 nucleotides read TGTGCCAGCAGCCCCCGAACGGACAGATTGAACACTGAAGCTTTCTTT.

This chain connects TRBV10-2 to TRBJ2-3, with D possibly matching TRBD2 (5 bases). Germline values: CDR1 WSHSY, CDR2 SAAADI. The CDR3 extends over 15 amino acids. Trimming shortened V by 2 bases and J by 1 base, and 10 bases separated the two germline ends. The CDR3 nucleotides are TGCGCCAGCAGTGAGGGTAGCGTCGGCACAGATACGCAGTATTTT. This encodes CASSEGSVGTDTQYF.

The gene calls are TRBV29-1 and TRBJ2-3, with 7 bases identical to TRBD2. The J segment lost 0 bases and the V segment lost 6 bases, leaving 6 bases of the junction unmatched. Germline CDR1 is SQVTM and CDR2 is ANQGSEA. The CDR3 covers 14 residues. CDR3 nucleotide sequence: TGCAGCGTCCCACGTAGCGGGAGCACAGATACGCAGTATTTT. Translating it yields CSVPRSGSTDTQYF.

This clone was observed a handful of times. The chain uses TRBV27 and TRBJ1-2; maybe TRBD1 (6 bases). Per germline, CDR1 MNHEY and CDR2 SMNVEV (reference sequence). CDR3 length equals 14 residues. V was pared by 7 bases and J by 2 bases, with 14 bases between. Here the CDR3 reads CASTRTGTNYGYTF. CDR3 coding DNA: TGTGCCAGCACCCGCACAGGGACAAACTATGGCTACACCTTC.

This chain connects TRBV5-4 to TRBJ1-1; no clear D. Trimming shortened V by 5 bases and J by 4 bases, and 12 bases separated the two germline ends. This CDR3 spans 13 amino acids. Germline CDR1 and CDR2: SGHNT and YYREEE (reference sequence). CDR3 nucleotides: TGTGCCAGCAGTGATGGCGGAGTCACTGAAGCTTTCTTT. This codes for CASSDGGVTEAFF.

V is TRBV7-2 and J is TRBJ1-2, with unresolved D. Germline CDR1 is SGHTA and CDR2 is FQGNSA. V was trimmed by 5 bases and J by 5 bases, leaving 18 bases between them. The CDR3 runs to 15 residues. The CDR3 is CASSGLAGLPYGYTF. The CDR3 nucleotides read TGTGCCAGCAGCGGCCTGGCGGGTCTGCCGTATGGCTACACCTTC.

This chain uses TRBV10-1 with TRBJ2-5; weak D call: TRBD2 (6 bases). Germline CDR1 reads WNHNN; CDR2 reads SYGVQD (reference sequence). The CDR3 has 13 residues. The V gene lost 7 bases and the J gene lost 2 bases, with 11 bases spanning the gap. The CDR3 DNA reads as TGCGCCAGCAATACTGGGGGGCAAGAGACCCAGTACTTC. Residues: CASNTGGQETQYF.

The DNA for the CDR3 is TGTGCCAGCGCCATCGGGGGAGAGACCCAGTACTTC. Its protein is CASAIGGETQYF. The rearrangement uses TRBV9 and TRBJ2-5, with D maybe TRBD2 (6 bases). Germline-derived CDR1 and CDR2 are SGDLS and YYNGEE. This CDR3 has 12 amino acids. V lost 7 bases to trimming and J lost 4 bases, with 11 bases between them.

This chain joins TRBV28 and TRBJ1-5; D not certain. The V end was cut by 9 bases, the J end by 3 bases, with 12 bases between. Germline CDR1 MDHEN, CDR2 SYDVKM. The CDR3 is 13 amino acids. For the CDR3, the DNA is TGTGCCAGTCTAAGTAGCCCCAATCAGCCCCAGCATTTT. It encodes CASLSSPNQPQHF. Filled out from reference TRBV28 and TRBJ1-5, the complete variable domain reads DVKVTQSSRYLVKRTGEKVFLECVQDMDHENMFWYRQDPGLGLRLIYFSYDVKMKEKGDIPEGYSVSREKKERFSLILESASTNQTSMYLCASLSSPNQPQHFGDGTRLSIL.

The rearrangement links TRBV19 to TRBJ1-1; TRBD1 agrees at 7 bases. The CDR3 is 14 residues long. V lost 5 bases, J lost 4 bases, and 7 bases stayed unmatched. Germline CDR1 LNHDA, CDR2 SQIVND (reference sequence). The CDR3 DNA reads TGTGCCAGTAGTCCGACAGGGATGAGCACTGAAGCTTTCTTT. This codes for CASSPTGMSTEAFF.

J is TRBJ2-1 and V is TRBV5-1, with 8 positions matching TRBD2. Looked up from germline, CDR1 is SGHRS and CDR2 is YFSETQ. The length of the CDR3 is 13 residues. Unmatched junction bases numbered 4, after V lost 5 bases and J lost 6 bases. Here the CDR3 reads CASSSGTINEQFF. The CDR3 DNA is TGCGCCAGCAGTAGCGGGACAATCAATGAGCAGTTCTTC.

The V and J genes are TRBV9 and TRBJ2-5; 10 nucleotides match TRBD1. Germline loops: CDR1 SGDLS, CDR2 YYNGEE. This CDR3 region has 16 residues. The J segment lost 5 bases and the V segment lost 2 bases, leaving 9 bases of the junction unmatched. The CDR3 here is CASSVSPGQGSETQYF. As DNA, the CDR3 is TGTGCCAGCAGCGTGAGTCCGGGACAGGGGTCGGAGACCCAGTACTTC.

CDR3 coding DNA: TGTGCCAGCAGCTCCCAGGGTCCCGGGGAGCTGTTTTTT. Its protein product is CASSSQGPGELFF. This chain uses TRBV7-3 with TRBJ2-2, with D possibly being TRBD1 (5 bases). This CDR3 comprises 13 residues. Germline V CDR1 and CDR2: SGHTA, FQGTGA. Trimming shortened V by 4 bases and J by 6 bases, and 9 bases separated the two germline ends.

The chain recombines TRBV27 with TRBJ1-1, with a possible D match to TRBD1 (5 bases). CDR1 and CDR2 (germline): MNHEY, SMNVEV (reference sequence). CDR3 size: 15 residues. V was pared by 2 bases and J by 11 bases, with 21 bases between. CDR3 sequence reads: CASSLGAQGSSMAFF. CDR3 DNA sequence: TGTGCCAGCAGTTTAGGAGCGCAGGGATCGTCTATGGCTTTCTTT.

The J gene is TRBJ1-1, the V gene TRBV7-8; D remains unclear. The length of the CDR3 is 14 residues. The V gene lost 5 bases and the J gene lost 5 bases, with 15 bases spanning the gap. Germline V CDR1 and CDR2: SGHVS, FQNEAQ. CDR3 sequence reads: CASSPQRHETEAFF. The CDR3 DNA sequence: TGTGCCAGCAGCCCCCAGAGACACGAGACTGAAGCTTTCTTT.

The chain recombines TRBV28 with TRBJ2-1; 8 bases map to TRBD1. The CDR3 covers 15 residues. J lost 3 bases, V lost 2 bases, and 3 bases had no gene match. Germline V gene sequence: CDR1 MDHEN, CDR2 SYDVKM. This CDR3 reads CASSLGTGIYNEQFF. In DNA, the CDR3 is TGTGCCAGCAGTTTAGGGACAGGTATCTACAATGAGCAGTTCTTC.

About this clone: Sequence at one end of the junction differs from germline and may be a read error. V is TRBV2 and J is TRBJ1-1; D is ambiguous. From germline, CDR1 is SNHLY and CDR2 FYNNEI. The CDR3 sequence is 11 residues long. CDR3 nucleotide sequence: TGTGCCAGCGACGGGAACGCTGAAGCTTTCTTT. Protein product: CASDGNAEAFF.

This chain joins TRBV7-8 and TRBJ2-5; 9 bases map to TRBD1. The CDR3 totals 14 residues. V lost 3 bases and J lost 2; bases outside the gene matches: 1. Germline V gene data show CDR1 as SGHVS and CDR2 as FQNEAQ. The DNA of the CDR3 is TGTGCCAGCAGCTTCGGGACAGGGCAAGAGACCCAGTACTTC. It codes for CASSFGTGQETQYF.

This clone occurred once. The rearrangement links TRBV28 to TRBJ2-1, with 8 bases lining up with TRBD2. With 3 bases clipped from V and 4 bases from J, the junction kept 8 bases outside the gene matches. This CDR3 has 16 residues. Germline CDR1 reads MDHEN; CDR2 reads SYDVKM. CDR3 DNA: TGTGCCAGCAGTTTTTTTGCGGGACTAGAGTACAATGAGCAGTTCTTC. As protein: CASSFFAGLEYNEQFF. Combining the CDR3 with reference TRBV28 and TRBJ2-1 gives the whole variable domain DVKVTQSSRYLVKRTGEKVFLECVQDMDHENMFWYRQDPGLGLRLIYFSYDVKMKEKGDIPEGYSVSREKKERFSLILESASTNQTSMYLCASSFFAGLEYNEQFFGPGTRLTVL.

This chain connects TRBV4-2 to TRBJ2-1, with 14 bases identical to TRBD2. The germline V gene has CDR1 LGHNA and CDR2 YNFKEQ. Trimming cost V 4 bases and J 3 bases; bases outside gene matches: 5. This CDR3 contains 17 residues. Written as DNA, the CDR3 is TGTGCCAGCAGCCTGAGACTAGCGGGAGGGAGCTACAATGAGCAGTTCTTC. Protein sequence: CASSLRLAGGSYNEQFF.

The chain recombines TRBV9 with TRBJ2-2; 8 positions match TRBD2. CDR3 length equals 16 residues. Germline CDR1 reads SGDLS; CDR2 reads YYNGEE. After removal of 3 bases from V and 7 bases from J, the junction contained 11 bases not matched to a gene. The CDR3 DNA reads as TGTGCCAGCAGCGCGCCGGGACTAGATTCCTACGGGGAGCTGTTTTTT. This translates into CASSAPGLDSYGELFF. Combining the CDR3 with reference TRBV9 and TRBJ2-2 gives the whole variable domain DSGVTQTPKHLITATGQRVTLRCSPRSGDLSVYWYQQSLDQGLQFLIQYYNGEERAKGNILERFSAQQFPDLHSELNLSSLELGDSALYFCASSAPGLDSYGELFFGEGSRLTVL.